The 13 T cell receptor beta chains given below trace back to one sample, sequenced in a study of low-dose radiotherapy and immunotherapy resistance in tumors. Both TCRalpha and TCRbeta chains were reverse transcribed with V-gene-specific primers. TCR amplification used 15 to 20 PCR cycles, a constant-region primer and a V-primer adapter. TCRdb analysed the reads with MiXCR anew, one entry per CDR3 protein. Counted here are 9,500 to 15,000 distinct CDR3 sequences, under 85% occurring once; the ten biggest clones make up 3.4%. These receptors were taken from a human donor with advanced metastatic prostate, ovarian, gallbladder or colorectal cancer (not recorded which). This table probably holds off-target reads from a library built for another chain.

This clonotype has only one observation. This CDR3 is CASRPGQASNQPQHF. CDR3 in DNA: TGTGCCAGCAGACCAGGACAGGCCAGCAATCAGCCCCAGCATTTT. The chain links TRBV5-5 to TRBJ1-5, with TRBD1 matching over 7 bases. Trimming cost V 5 bases and J 1 base; bases outside gene matches: 6. CDR1 is SGHKS and CDR2 is YYEKEE in the germline V gene (reference sequence). The CDR3 extends over 15 amino acids.

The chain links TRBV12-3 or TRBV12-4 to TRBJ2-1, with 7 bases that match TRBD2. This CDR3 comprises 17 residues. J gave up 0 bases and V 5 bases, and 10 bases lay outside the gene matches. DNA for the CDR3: TGTGCCAGCAGTGGCGGGACTACAGTTAGCTCCTACAATGAGCAGTTCTTC. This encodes CASSGGTTVSSYNEQFF.

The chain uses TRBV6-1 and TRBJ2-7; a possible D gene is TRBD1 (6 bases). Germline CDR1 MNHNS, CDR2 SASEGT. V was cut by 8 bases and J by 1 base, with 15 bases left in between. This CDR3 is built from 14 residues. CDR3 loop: CASRRDTGSYEQYF. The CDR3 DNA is TGTGCCAGCCGCCGGGACACGGGATCCTACGAGCAGTACTTC.

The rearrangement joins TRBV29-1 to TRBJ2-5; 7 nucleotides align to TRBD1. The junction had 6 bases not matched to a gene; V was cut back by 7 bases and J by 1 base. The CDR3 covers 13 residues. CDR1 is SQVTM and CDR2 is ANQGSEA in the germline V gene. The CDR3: CSATGQSQETQYF. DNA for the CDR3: TGCAGCGCCACGGGACAGAGCCAAGAGACCCAGTACTTC.

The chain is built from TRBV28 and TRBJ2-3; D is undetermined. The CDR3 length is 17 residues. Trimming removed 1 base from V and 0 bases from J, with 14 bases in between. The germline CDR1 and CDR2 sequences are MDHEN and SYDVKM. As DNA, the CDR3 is TGTGCCAGCAGTTTATCGGTCCTGCCTGGAAGCACAGATACGCAGTATTTT. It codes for CASSLSVLPGSTDTQYF.

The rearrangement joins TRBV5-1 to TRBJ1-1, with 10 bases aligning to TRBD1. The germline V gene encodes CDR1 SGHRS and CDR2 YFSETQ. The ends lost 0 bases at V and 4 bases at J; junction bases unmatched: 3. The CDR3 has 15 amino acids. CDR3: CASSLGGDRGTEAFF. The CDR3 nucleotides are TGCGCCAGCAGCTTGGGCGGGGACAGGGGCACTGAAGCTTTCTTT.

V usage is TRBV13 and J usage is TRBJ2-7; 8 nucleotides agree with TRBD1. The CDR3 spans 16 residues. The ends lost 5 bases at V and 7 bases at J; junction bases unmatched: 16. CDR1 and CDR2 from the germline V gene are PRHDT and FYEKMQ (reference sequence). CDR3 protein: CASSLRLGQGSKEQYF. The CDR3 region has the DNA TGTGCCAGCAGCCTCAGGCTCGGACAGGGTTCTAAAGAGCAGTACTTC.

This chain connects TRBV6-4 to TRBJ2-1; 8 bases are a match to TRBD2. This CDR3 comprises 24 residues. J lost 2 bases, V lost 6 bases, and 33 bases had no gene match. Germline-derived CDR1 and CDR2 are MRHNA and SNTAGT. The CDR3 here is CASRTRIRTLQREIGIGPYNEQFF. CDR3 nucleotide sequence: TGTGCCAGCAGGACGAGGATCAGAACCCTCCAGCGGGAGATAGGGATAGGCCCCTACAATGAGCAGTTCTTC.

The CDR3 DNA reads as TGTGCCAGCTCACCACTCGCCGGCAGGGGGGATTCACCCCTCCACTTT. Translating it yields CASSPLAGRGDSPLHF. This rearrangement joins TRBV18 to TRBJ1-6, with 7 bases lining up with TRBD1. In germline, CDR1 is KGHSH, CDR2 LQKENI. CDR3 length equals 16 residues. After removal of 1 base from V and 8 bases from J, the junction contained 8 bases not matched to a gene.

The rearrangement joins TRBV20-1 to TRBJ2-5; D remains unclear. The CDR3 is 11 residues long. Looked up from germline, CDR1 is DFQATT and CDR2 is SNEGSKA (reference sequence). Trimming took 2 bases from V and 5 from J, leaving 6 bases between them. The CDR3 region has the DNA TGCAGTGCTAGAAAAATGGAGACCCAGTACTTC. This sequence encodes CSARKMETQYF.

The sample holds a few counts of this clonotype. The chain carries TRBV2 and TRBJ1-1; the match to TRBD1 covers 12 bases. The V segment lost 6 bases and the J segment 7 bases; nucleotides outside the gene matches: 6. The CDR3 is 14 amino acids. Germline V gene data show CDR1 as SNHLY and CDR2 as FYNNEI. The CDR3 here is CASRGDRGPGEAFF. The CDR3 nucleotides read TGTGCCAGCAGGGGGGACAGGGGGCCCGGTGAAGCTTTCTTT.

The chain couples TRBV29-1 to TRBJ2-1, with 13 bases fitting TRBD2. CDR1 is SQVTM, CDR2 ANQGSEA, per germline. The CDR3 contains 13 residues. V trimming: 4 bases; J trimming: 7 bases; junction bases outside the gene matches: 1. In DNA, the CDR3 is TGCAGCGTTGGGACTAGCGGGAGAAATGAGCAGTTCTTC. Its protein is CSVGTSGRNEQFF.

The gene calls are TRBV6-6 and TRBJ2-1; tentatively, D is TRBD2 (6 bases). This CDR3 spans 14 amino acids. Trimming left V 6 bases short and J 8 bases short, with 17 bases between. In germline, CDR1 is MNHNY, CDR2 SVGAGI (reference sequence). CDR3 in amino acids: CASSLRLGGHEQFF. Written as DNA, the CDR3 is TGTGCCAGCAGCCTCCGACTAGGCGGCCATGAGCAGTTCTTC.